These 20 T cell receptor beta chains came from one sample sequenced in a study of regulatory T cells in long-lasting Graves disease. Arm-PCR of CDR3 regions and iRepertoire HTBI primers were the basis on which TCR beta libraries were built. MiXCR, run by TCRdb on the multiplex PCR reads, gives a single entry per CDR3 protein. In the table there are under 500,000 distinct CDR3 sequences, less than 25% of which are singletons. The time point here: persistent/refractory GD, antithyroid drugs over 5 years with positive TRAb. Construction of the TCR library relied on RNA isolated from PBMCs. The sequences come from peripheral blood mononuclear cells (PBMCs), collected when the disease was refractory, from a patient treated with antithyroid drugs. Every receptor here comes from a female donor with Graves disease.

CDR3 region: CASSLGQTGRTEAFF. In DNA, the CDR3 is TGTGCCAGCAGCTTGGGACAGACTGGACGGACTGAAGCTTTCTTT. This rearrangement joins TRBV7-2 to TRBJ1-1; the match to TRBD1 covers 7 bases. From germline, CDR1 is SGHTA and CDR2 FQGNSA. This CDR3 has 15 residues. Losses at the gene ends were 3 bases for V and 5 bases for J; bases not matched to a gene: 9.

This rearrangement joins TRBV5-4 to TRBJ2-5; 10 bases match TRBD2. The CDR3 extends over 17 amino acids. The J segment lost 3 bases and the V segment lost 4 bases, leaving 12 bases of the junction unmatched. Germline loops: CDR1 SGHNT, CDR2 YYREEE (reference sequence). In DNA form, the CDR3 reads TGTGCCAGCAGCGAAACTAGCGGGGTATATAAGAAAGAGACCCAGTACTTC. Translating gives CASSETSGVYKKETQYF.

Concerning this clonotype: An end of the junction does not agree with germline; a read error may underlie this. The chain combines TRBV30 with TRBJ2-1; D is undetermined. The CDR3 contains 11 residues. CDR1 is GTSNPN, CDR2 SVGIG, per germline (reference sequence). The CDR3 nucleotides read TGTGCCTGCTCCATCCCCAATGAGCAGTCCTTC. Its protein is CACSIPNEQSF.

The genes are TRBV6-1 and TRBJ1-1, with no clear D. The V gene's germline CDR1 is MNHNS and CDR2 SASEGT. This CDR3 is built from 15 residues. V lost 7 bases and J 3 bases, leaving 18 bases between the germline ends. This chain's CDR3 is CASTQDSYGDTEAFF. The CDR3 DNA follows: TGTGCCAGCACTCAAGACTCCTATGGGGACACTGAAGCTTTCTTT.

This clonotype came up many times. This chain uses TRBV7-3 with TRBJ1-1, with D tentatively TRBD1 (5 bases). CDR1 SGHTA and CDR2 FQGTGA come from the germline V gene. The CDR3 loop spans 17 amino acids. V was trimmed by 2 bases and J by 1 base, leaving 17 bases between them. CDR3 sequence (DNA): TGTGCCAGCAGCTTATTGGCGGGACGAAAGACGAACACTGAAGCTTTCTTT. Its protein product is CASSLLAGRKTNTEAFF.

This clonotype appeared a few times. The chain combines TRBV7-8 with TRBJ1-1; no clear D gene. V was cut by 5 bases and J by 0 bases, with 16 bases left in between. The germline CDR1 and CDR2 sequences are SGHVS and FQNEAQ. CDR3 length: 16 residues. CDR3 in DNA: TGTGCCAGCAGCGTCTCCGAGCTGAAACTGAACACTGAAGCTTTCTTT. It encodes CASSVSELKLNTEAFF.

The chain links TRBV30 to TRBJ2-3; unclear D gene. CDR1 is GTSNPN, CDR2 SVGIG, per germline (reference sequence). The ends were cut back, 5 bases at V and 2 bases at J, with 11 bases in the middle. The CDR3 consists of 13 residues. The CDR3 protein is CAWGQELTDTQYF. The CDR3 DNA sequence: TGTGCCTGGGGTCAGGAACTCACAGATACGCAGTATTTT.

This chain uses TRBV18 with TRBJ1-5; no clear D gene. Germline CDR1 KGHSH, CDR2 LQKENI. This CDR3 is 12 amino acids long. Between the trimmed V and J ends, which lost 4 bases and 5 bases, there was a span of 6 bases. The DNA of the CDR3 is TGTGCCAGCTCACATGGAGATCAGCCCCAGCATTTT. This codes for CASSHGDQPQHF.

In this sample, this clonotype turned up many times. The chain has TRBV3-1 and TRBJ1-1; possibly TRBD1 for D (6 bases). With 5 bases removed from V and 5 bases from J, the gap between germline ends came to 12 bases. The CDR3 contains 13 residues. Germline V gives CDR1 LGHDT, CDR2 YNNKEL (reference sequence). The CDR3, as DNA: TGTGCCAGCAGCAGCCAGAGGGGGACTGAAGCTTTCTTT. This codes for CASSSQRGTEAFF.

The CDR3 DNA is TGTGCCAGCAGTTTCCGAGTTACCCTCGAGAGTGAGCAGTTCTTC. It translates to CASSFRVTLESEQFF. V is TRBV6-8 and J is TRBJ2-1; D unclear. V was clipped by 4 bases and J by 9 bases, with 19 bases between them. The CDR3 length is 15 residues. CDR1 is MNHGY and CDR2 is SAAAGT in the germline V gene.

This clonotype occurred many times. J is TRBJ1-1 and V is TRBV28; the match to TRBD1 covers 9 bases. The CDR3 totals 14 residues. V shed 4 bases, J shed 5 bases, and the junction held 5 bases outside the gene matches. The germline gives CDR1 MDHEN, CDR2 SYDVKM. The CDR3 sequence is CASSSQGALTEAFF. The CDR3 DNA is TGTGCCAGCAGTTCACAGGGGGCGTTGACTGAAGCTTTCTTT.

This clonotype was recorded at least ten times. The chain joins TRBV5-1 to TRBJ2-2; 8 nucleotides match TRBD1. V gave up 0 bases and J gave up 4 bases; unmatched junction bases: 5. The CDR3 totals 16 residues. Germline CDR1 and CDR2: SGHRS and YFSETQ. The chain's CDR3 is CASSLAQGASTGELFF. DNA for the CDR3: TGCGCCAGCAGCTTGGCCCAGGGGGCTAGCACCGGGGAGCTGTTTTTT.

This clonotype was recorded a few times. The CDR3 reads CSASRGGGPYEQYF. In nucleotides, the CDR3 is TGCAGTGCTAGTAGGGGAGGGGGTCCCTACGAGCAGTACTTC. The chain links TRBV20-1 to TRBJ2-7; possible D gene TRBD2, 7 bases. Germline V gives CDR1 DFQATT, CDR2 SNEGSKA (reference sequence). Trimming removed 3 bases at V and 2 bases at J, with 14 bases between. CDR3 length: 14 residues.

The chain recombines TRBV10-3 with TRBJ2-6; D remains unclear. The length of the CDR3 is 14 residues. Trimming took 5 bases from V and 2 from J, leaving 7 bases between them. Germline assignment: CDR1 ENHRY and CDR2 SYGVKD. The CDR3 loop is CAISSTTGANVLTF. CDR3 sequence (DNA): TGTGCCATCAGTTCCACAACTGGGGCCAACGTCCTGACTTTC.

This clonotype was counted a few times. V is TRBV30 and J is TRBJ1-1; 7 positions agree with TRBD1. The V gene's germline CDR1 is GTSNPN and CDR2 SVGIG (reference sequence). J lost 11 bases, V lost 2 bases, and 5 bases had no gene match. There are 11 residues in the CDR3. CDR3 loop: CAWSLDRVAFF. CDR3 coding DNA: TGTGCCTGGAGTCTCGACAGGGTGGCTTTCTTT.

This clonotype was observed at least ten times. The chain links TRBV6-1 to TRBJ1-1; D is uncertain. This CDR3 contains 12 residues. Germline V gene sequence: CDR1 MNHNS, CDR2 SASEGT. V was trimmed by 8 bases and J by 4 bases, leaving 11 bases between them. CDR3 amino acids: CASGGQFTEAFF. CDR3 sequence (DNA): TGTGCCAGCGGAGGGCAGTTCACTGAAGCTTTCTTT.

CDR3 nucleotides: TGCGCCAGCAGCTTGGATCTCTCCGGACAGAGATATTCACCCCTCCACTTT. Translation gives CASSLDLSGQRYSPLHF. This sequence joins TRBV5-1 and TRBJ1-6; weak D call: TRBD1 (6 bases). The CDR3 runs 17 residues. V was clipped by 0 bases and J by 8 bases, with 18 bases between them. The germline V gene has CDR1 SGHRS and CDR2 YFSETQ.

There are many counts of this clonotype. The chain joins TRBV2 to TRBJ2-2; D is possibly TRBD2 (6 bases). CDR3 length: 15 amino acids. The germline V gene has CDR1 SNHLY and CDR2 FYNNEI. V lost 7 bases and J lost 2, with 14 bases in between. The CDR3 loop is CASIPGTGNTGELFF. CDR3 coding DNA: TGTGCCAGCATCCCCGGGACTGGTAACACCGGGGAGCTGTTTTTT.

The chain employs TRBV4-2 and TRBJ2-2, with TRBD2 as a possible D gene (6 bases). The germline V gene encodes CDR1 LGHNA and CDR2 YNFKEQ. The CDR3 is made up of 15 amino acids. The germline V and J ends were trimmed by 1 base and 1 base, with 7 bases remaining between them. The CDR3 nucleotides are TGTGCCAGCAGCCAAGTTAGCGGGAACACCGGGGAGCTGTTTTTT. Protein product: CASSQVSGNTGELFF.

The sample holds many counts of this clonotype. The chain recombines TRBV11-2 with TRBJ2-7; 11 nucleotides match TRBD2. Trimming took 5 bases from V and 3 from J; bases not matched to a gene: 6. Germline CDR1 SGHAT, CDR2 FQNNGV. The CDR3 length is 15 residues. The CDR3 nucleotides are TGTGCCAGCAGCGCCGGACTAGCGGGCCTCTACGAGCAGTACTTC. Amino acids: CASSAGLAGLYEQYF.